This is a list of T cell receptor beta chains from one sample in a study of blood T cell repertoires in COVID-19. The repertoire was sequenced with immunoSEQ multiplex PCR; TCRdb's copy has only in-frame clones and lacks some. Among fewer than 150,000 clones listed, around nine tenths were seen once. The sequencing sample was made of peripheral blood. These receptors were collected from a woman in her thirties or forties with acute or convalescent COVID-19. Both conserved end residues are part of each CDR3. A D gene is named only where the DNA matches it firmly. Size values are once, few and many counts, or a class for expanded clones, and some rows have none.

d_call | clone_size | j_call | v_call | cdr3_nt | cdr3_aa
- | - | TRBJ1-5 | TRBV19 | TGTGCCAGTAGTGCAGGGGCGCCTCAGCCCCAGCATTTT | CASSAGAPQPQHF
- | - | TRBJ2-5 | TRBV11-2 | TGTGCCAGCAGCTTAGATGAGACTTCTACCCTCGGGACCCAGTACTTC | CASSLDETSTLGTQYF
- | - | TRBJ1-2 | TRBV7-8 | TGTGCCAGCAGCCCCCGGGGGGAGAACTATGGCTACACCTTC | CASSPRGENYGYTF
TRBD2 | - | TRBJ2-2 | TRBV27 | TGTGCCAGCAGCCCCGGGGAGGGTGGGACCGTATGGAACACCGGGGAGCTGTTTTTT | CASSPGEGGTVWNTGELFF
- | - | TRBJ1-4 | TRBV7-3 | TGTGCCAGCAGCCCGACGGGGGGAACAACTAATGAAAAACTGTTTTTT | CASSPTGGTTNEKLFF
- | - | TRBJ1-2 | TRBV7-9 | TGTGCCAGCAGCCAATTTCAGATGAACTATGGCTACACCTTC | CASSQFQMNYGYTF
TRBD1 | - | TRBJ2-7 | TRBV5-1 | TGCGCCAGCGGCGGGACAGGGGGGTCCTACGAGCAGTACTTC | CASGGTGGSYEQYF
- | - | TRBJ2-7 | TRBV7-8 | TGTGCCAGCGGGGGGAGTAGCTCCTACGAGCAGTACTTC | CASGGSSSYEQYF
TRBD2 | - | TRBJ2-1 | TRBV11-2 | TGTGCCAGCAGCACCTCCGGGACTACGTACAATGAGCAGTTCTTC | CASSTSGTTYNEQFF
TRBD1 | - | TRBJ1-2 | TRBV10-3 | TGTGCCATCAGTGCAGACAGGGAGTTCAACTATGGCTACACCTTC | CAISADREFNYGYTF
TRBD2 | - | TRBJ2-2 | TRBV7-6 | TGTGCCAGCAGCCCGCGGGGGGGAGCGGGATCCGACACCGGGGAGCTGTTTTTT | CASSPRGGAGSDTGELFF
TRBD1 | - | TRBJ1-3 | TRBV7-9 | TGTGCCAGCAGCTTAGCGGGACAGGGTTTCGGAAACACCATATATTTT | CASSLAGQGFGNTIYF
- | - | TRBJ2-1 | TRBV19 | TGTGCCAGTAGTCCCCAACAGGGCCGGCAGTTCTTC | CASSPQQGRQFF
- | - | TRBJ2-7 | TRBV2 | TGTGCCAGCAGTTACCCAGGGATGGGAGAGCAGTACTTC | CASSYPGMGEQYF
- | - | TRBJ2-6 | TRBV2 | TGTGCCAGCAGTGGGGGGGTCCAGGTCCTGACTTTC | CASSGGVQVLTF
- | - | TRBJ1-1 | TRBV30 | TGTGCCTGGAGAAAGACAGAGAACACTGAAGCTTTCTTT | CAWRKTENTEAFF
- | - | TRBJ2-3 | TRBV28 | TGTGCCAGCTCGTTAGCGGTTAAAGGCACAGATACGCAGTATTTT | CASSLAVKGTDTQYF
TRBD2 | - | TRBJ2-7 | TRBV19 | TGTGCCAGTAGTATAGTTCCTAGCGGGAGGGCCTACGAGCAGTACTTC | CASSIVPSGRAYEQYF
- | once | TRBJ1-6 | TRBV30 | TGTGCCTGGACAGGACAATACAATTCACCCCTCCACTTT | CAWTGQYNSPLHF
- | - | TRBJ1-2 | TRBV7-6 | TGTGCCAGCAGCTTAGGCCAGGGATCATTCTATGGCTACACCTTC | CASSLGQGSFYGYTF
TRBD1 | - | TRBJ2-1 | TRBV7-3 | TGTGCCAGCAGCTTATCAAGGGACAGGGGTTACAATGAGCAGTTCTTC | CASSLSRDRGYNEQFF
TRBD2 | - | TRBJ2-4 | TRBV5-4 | TGTGCCAGCAGCTTGGCAGCGACTAGCGGGAGGGCCACAGACATTCAGTACTTC | CASSLAATSGRATDIQYF
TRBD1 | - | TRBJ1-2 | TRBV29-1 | TGCAGCGTTGACCGCTCACCGGGACAGGGGTCGGCTGGCTACACCTTC | CSVDRSPGQGSAGYTF
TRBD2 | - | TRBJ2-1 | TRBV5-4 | TGTGCCAGCAGCTTGGGGACTAGCGGGGGGAGCTATGAGCAGTTCTTC | CASSLGTSGGSYEQFF
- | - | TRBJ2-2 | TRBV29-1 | TGCAGCGTTGAAGTGGCTTGGGGCGCGAACACCGGGGAGCTGTTTTTT | CSVEVAWGANTGELFF
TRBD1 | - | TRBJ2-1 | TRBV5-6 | TGTGCCAGCAGCAGAGGACAGGGGGTATTCAATGAGCAGTTCTTC | CASSRGQGVFNEQFF
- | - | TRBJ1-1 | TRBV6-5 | TGTGCCAGCAGTTACCCCGAGGGGAACACTGAAGCTTTCTTT | CASSYPEGNTEAFF
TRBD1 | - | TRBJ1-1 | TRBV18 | TGTGCCAGCTCACCTGGACAGGCTTCTGAAGCTTTCTTT | CASSPGQASEAFF
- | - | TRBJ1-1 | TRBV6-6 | TGTGCCAGCAGCCCCCCCGGCGGGGGGCTCACTGAAGCTTTCTTT | CASSPPGGGLTEAFF
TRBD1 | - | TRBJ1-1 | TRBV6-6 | TGTGCCAGCAGTGAGACAGGGGGTTTCACTGAAGCTTTCTTT | CASSETGGFTEAFF
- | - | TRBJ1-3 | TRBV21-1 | TGTGCCAGCCGTCCTATTCAGGGGGCTGGTGGAAACACCATATATTTT | CASRPIQGAGGNTIYF
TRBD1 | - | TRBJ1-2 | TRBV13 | TGTGCCAGCAGCTTTGGGACAGGAAGATTTAACTATGGCTACACCTTC | CASSFGTGRFNYGYTF
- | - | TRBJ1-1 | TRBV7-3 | TGTGCCAGCAGCAACCTCAGGGAGGGTGAAGCTTTCTTT | CASSNLREGEAFF
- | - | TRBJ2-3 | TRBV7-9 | TGTGCCAGCAGCTTATGGACACCTAGCACAGATACGCAGTATTTT | CASSLWTPSTDTQYF
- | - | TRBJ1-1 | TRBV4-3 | TGCGCCAGCAGCCAAGGGGACAAGAAAAGCCTGAACACTGAAGCTTTCTTT | CASSQGDKKSLNTEAFF
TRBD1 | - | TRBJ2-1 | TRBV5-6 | TGTGCCAGCAGCCTCACCGGGACAGGGCTTTACAATGAGCAGTTCTTC | CASSLTGTGLYNEQFF
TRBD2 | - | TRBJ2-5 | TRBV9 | TGTGCCAGCAGCGTAGTCGGGGGGGCGCGGGAGACCCAGTACTTC | CASSVVGGARETQYF
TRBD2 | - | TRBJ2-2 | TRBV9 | TGTGCCAGCAGCACCAGACTAGCGGGAACCGGGGAGCTGTTTTTT | CASSTRLAGTGELFF
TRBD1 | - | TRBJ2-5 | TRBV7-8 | TGTGCCAGCAGCTTACACAGGGACAGGAGAGAGACCCAGTACTTC | CASSLHRDRRETQYF
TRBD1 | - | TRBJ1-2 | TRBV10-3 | TGTGCCATCAGGAAGACAGGGGAATTTGTTCAGGACTATGGCTACACCTTC | CAIRKTGEFVQDYGYTF
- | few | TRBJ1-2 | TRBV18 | TGTGCCAGCTCACCAACAGGTGCTACTAACTATGGCTACACCTTC | CASSPTGATNYGYTF